A single sample gave rise to the 6 T cell receptor beta chains below, sequenced in a study of blood T cell repertoires in COVID-19. Sequencing used immunoSEQ multiplex PCR; TCRdb keeps in-frame clones, though not all of them. The sample has about 220,000 clones, around 80% seen once. Source material: peripheral blood. The receptor source for this set is a human donor in a cohort sampled during active COVID-19.

The chain couples TRBV20-1 to TRBJ2-7; 8 nucleotides align to TRBD1. This CDR3 comprises 13 residues. The J segment lost 5 bases and the V segment lost 3 bases, leaving 6 bases of the junction unmatched. Germline values: CDR1 DFQATT, CDR2 SNEGSKA (reference sequence). Here the CDR3 DNA reads TGCAGTGCTAGTTCGGACAGGGACGACGAGCAGTACTTC. This encodes CSASSDRDDEQYF.

This clone showed up just a few times. The chain couples TRBV2 to TRBJ2-2, with unresolved D. The CDR3 covers 13 residues. V gave up 0 bases and J gave up 6 bases, with 5 bases separating them. Germline values: CDR1 SNHLY, CDR2 FYNNEI. The DNA of the CDR3 is TGTGCCAGCAGTGAAGCGGCGGCCGGGGAGCTGTTTTTT. Its protein product is CASSEAAAGELFF.

This clone occurred a few times. This sequence joins TRBV9 and TRBJ1-4; the D gene is possibly TRBD1 (5 bases). Germline-derived CDR1 and CDR2 are SGDLS and YYNGEE. Trimming removed 0 bases at V and 8 bases at J, with 14 bases between. The CDR3 has 15 residues. The CDR3 region has the DNA TGTGCCAGCAGCGTAGAAGGCGGGGGAGAAGAAAAACTGTTTTTT. This encodes CASSVEGGGEEKLFF.

This clone came up a few times. This rearrangement joins TRBV6-5 to TRBJ1-4, with D perhaps TRBD1 (6 bases). The CDR3 sequence is 15 residues long. The germline CDR1 and CDR2 sequences are MNHEY and SVGAGI. Between the trimmed V and J ends, which lost 6 bases and 2 bases, there was a span of 13 bases. This CDR3 reads CASRARDTTNEKLFF. Here the CDR3 DNA reads TGTGCCAGCAGGGCCCGGGACACCACTAATGAAAAACTGTTTTTT.

This chain joins TRBV19 and TRBJ2-1; the D gene is possibly TRBD2 (5 bases). The CDR3 totals 14 residues. Germline CDR1 LNHDA, CDR2 SQIVND (reference sequence). Trimming took off 1 base at V and 9 bases at J, with 13 bases between the two ends. CDR3 in amino acids: CASSIGLEGGEQFF. CDR3 coding DNA: TGTGCCAGTAGTATAGGGCTAGAGGGCGGTGAGCAGTTCTTC.

This clone occurred once. This sequence joins TRBV9 and TRBJ2-2, with TRBD1 matching 8 bases. The CDR3 length is 15 residues. V trimming: 4 bases; J trimming: 6 bases; junction bases outside the gene matches: 8. Germline CDR1 reads SGDLS; CDR2 reads YYNGEE. This CDR3 reads CASSLRTGKPGELFF. The CDR3 region has the DNA TGTGCCAGCAGCCTTCGGACAGGGAAACCCGGGGAGCTGTTTTTT.